This T cell receptor (beta chain) was sequenced in a study of blood T cell repertoires in COVID-19. Study as a whole: Donors in the United States, Italy and Spain gave samples during acute or convalescent COVID-19. PBMCs, B-cell-depleted T cells, or T cells provided the cDNA or gDNA that made up the material.

In the study's own analysis: Estimates of nucleated cell counts were drawn from the amplification of reference gene primers. Profiling relied on immunoSEQ multiplex PCR, and the TCRdb table lists in-frame clones only, not all of them. V and J calls and clone size come straight from that table; D and trimming were deduced from the DNA. The data hold 35,000 to 40,000 clones, with around 81% observed a single time. CDR1 is SEHNR, CDR2 FQNEAQ, per germline (reference sequence). V lost 2 bases and J 4 bases, leaving 8 bases between the germline ends. The CDR3 totals 13 residues. Sequenced material: peripheral blood. The gene calls are TRBV7-9 and TRBJ1-1, with D unresolved. This receptor was taken from a man aged 45-60 years with active COVID-19. For the CDR3, the DNA is TGTGCCAGCAGCTTATCAACAGTCACTGAAGCTTTCTTT. This sequence encodes CASSLSTVTEAFF.